Listed below are T cell receptor beta chains from one sample, sequenced in a study of cytomegalovirus exposure and HLA in healthy donors. This table comes from immunoSEQ multiplex PCR, and its TCRdb copy is limited to in-frame clones, with some not included. The repertoire holds roughly 100,000 clones, roughly 78% seen once, with about 3% in the top ten. The sequencing sample was made of PBMCs. Every receptor here comes from a middle-aged woman in good health and CMV-seronegative. The CDR3 runs from the conserved cysteine through the conserved F or W. A D gene is named only where the DNA matches it firmly. The size entry is marked missing in some rows and otherwise reads once, few, many or a size class.

v_gene	len	j_gene	abundance	d_gene	CDR3nt	CDR3aa
TRBV10-2	15	TRBJ2-1	NA	NA	TGCGCCAGCAGATCGGCGGGATCCGAAGGCGATGAGCAGTTCTTC	CASRSAGSEGDEQFF
TRBV15	16	TRBJ1-1	NA	TRBD1	TGTGCCACCAGCAGAGACTGGGACAGGTTAAACACTGAAGCTTTCTTT	CATSRDWDRLNTEAFF
TRBV30	13	TRBJ1-1	NA	TRBD1	TGTGCCTGGGACAGGGACGTGAACACTGAAGCTTTCTTT	CAWDRDVNTEAFF
TRBV21-1	13	TRBJ2-7	NA	NA	TGTGCCAGCAGCGGGACTCGCACGGGGGAGCAGTACTTC	CASSGTRTGEQYF
TRBV19	15	TRBJ2-7	NA	TRBD2	TGTGCCAGTAGCCCGGTGGAAGCGGGGGAAGTCGAGCAGTACTTC	CASSPVEAGEVEQYF
TRBV7-9	12	TRBJ2-7	NA	NA	TGTGCCAGCAGCTTGGGCGCGTACGAGCAGTACTTC	CASSLGAYEQYF
TRBV11-2	16	TRBJ2-5	NA	TRBD2	TGTGCCAGCAGCCCCCTACGGGAGGGGGTCCAAGAGACCCAGTACTTC	CASSPLREGVQETQYF
TRBV19	14	TRBJ2-7	NA	TRBD1	TGTGCCAGTAGTATGACAGGGGGGGACGACGAGCAGTACTTC	CASSMTGGDDEQYF
TRBV5-1	11	TRBJ2-5	NA	NA	TGCGCCAGCAGCTTGGCGGAGACCCAGTACTTC	CASSLAETQYF
TRBV29-1	14	TRBJ1-1	NA	NA	TGCACCGCGAACGGGGGGCAAGAGTACACTGAAGCTTTCTTT	CTANGGQEYTEAFF
TRBV29-1	14	TRBJ2-7	NA	TRBD2	TGCAGCGTTGACGCTAGCGGGAGTGGCTACGAGCAGTACTTC	CSVDASGSGYEQYF
TRBV5-1	14	TRBJ1-2	NA	NA	TGCGCCAGCAGCACCCACCTCCCCGCAGATGGCTACACCTTC	CASSTHLPADGYTF
TRBV18	14	TRBJ1-1	few	NA	TGTGCCAGCTCAGCGGACAGCAGGAACACTGAAGCTTTCTTT	CASSADSRNTEAFF
TRBV9	13	TRBJ2-1	NA	NA	TGTGCCAGCGGGAGAAGCGCCTACAATGAGCAGTTCTTC	CASGRSAYNEQFF
TRBV7-2	15	TRBJ1-2	NA	TRBD1	TGTGCCAGCAGCTGGGGGGACAGAGCTAACTATGGCTACACCTTC	CASSWGDRANYGYTF
TRBV6-5	12	TRBJ2-7	NA	NA	TGTGCCAGCAGAAAGGACAGCTACGAGCAGTACTTC	CASRKDSYEQYF
TRBV28	14	TRBJ2-4	NA	NA	TGTGCCAGCAGTTCCCAGGATCTCAAAAACATTCAGTACTTC	CASSSQDLKNIQYF
TRBV19	14	TRBJ2-1	few	NA	TGTGCCAGTAGTGGCGGGCCTCTCTACAATGAGCAGTTCTTC	CASSGGPLYNEQFF
TRBV2	14	TRBJ2-7	NA	TRBD2	TGTGCCAGCAGGTCTGACGGGAGGTTCTACGAGCAGTACTTC	CASRSDGRFYEQYF
TRBV7-2	14	TRBJ1-2	NA	NA	TGTGCCAGCAGCGGCCGTAGACTCGTATATGGCTACACCTTC	CASSGRRLVYGYTF
TRBV15	13	TRBJ2-1	NA	NA	TGTGCCACCAGCAGAACTCTAGACAGTGAGCAGTTCTTC	CATSRTLDSEQFF
TRBV5-1	12	TRBJ2-3	NA	NA	TGCGCCAGCAGCCTAAGCACAGATACGCAGTATTTT	CASSLSTDTQYF
TRBV28	14	TRBJ2-7	NA	TRBD2	TGTGCCAGCATCCCCGGGGGGGTTGGCTACGAGCAGTACTTC	CASIPGGVGYEQYF
TRBV6-5	14	TRBJ1-1	NA	NA	TGTGCCAGCAGTTACGGGCAGGGAAGTACTGAAGCTTTCTTT	CASSYGQGSTEAFF
TRBV28	15	TRBJ2-3	NA	TRBD2	TGTGTCTCCAACGGGCGGGGGGGCACAAGAGATACGCAGTATTTT	CVSNGRGGTRDTQYF
TRBV7-9	15	TRBJ1-1	once	TRBD1	TGTGCCAGCAGCTTTCACAGGGGGGCGAACACTGAAGCTTTCTTT	CASSFHRGANTEAFF
TRBV6-6	16	TRBJ1-6	NA	NA	TGTGCCAGCAGTTATCAACGGAGCTCCTATAATTCACCCCTCCACTTT	CASSYQRSSYNSPLHF
TRBV19	17	TRBJ1-5	NA	TRBD1	TGTGCCAGTAGTGGGGGGACAGGAGCGAGAAGCAATCAGCCCCAGCATTTT	CASSGGTGARSNQPQHF
TRBV27	15	TRBJ1-1	NA	TRBD1	TGTGCCAGCAGTCCACAGGGGGCGGGATTTACTGAAGCTTTCTTT	CASSPQGAGFTEAFF
TRBV30	13	TRBJ2-7	once	NA	TGTGCCTGGAGTATTAGCGGACCCTACGAGCAGTACTTC	CAWSISGPYEQYF
TRBV4-1	15	TRBJ2-3	NA	TRBD2	TGCGCCAGCAGCCAAGTGGCGGGAGAAACAGATACGCAGTATTTT	CASSQVAGETDTQYF
TRBV7-2	14	TRBJ2-1	NA	NA	TGTGCCAGCAGCTCGCTGGACAGACCCGATGAGCAGTTCTTC	CASSSLDRPDEQFF
TRBV19	14	TRBJ2-7	NA	TRBD2	TGTGCCAGCACAACCGCTGGGACTAGCGGCGAGCAGTACTTC	CASTTAGTSGEQYF
TRBV14	14	TRBJ2-2	NA	NA	TGTGCCAGCAGCCAAGAACTCAGGGGTGGGGAGCTGTTTTTT	CASSQELRGGELFF
TRBV14	15	TRBJ1-2	NA	NA	TGTGCCAGCAGCCAAGACTTAGCTAATAACTATGGCTACACCTTC	CASSQDLANNYGYTF
TRBV19	14	TRBJ2-1	NA	TRBD2	TGTGCCAGTAGTATGCGGGAGGCTGTCAATGAGCAGTTCTTC	CASSMREAVNEQFF
TRBV5-1	13	TRBJ2-7	NA	NA	TGCGCCAGCAGCGGGGAGGCGTGGACCGAGCAGTACTTC	CASSGEAWTEQYF
TRBV28	11	TRBJ1-5	once	NA	TGTGCCAGCAAATCGGATGGAGCCCAGCATTTT	CASKSDGAQHF
TRBV7-9	14	TRBJ1-3	NA	NA	TGTGCCAGCAGCTCCGGGCGACAGGGAAACACCATATATTTT	CASSSGRQGNTIYF
TRBV5-3	14	TRBJ2-3	NA	TRBD1	TGTGCCAGAAGGTCACAGGGGGACACAGATACGCAGTATTTT	CARRSQGDTDTQYF
TRBV7-9	17	TRBJ2-1	NA	TRBD2	TGTGCCAGCAGCTTAGGGGTTAGCGGGGACTCCTACAATGAGCAGTTCTTC	CASSLGVSGDSYNEQFF
TRBV7-8	13	TRBJ1-1	NA	NA	TGTGCCAGCAGCCATGTTGCGGACACTGAAGCTTTCTTT	CASSHVADTEAFF
TRBV18	14	TRBJ2-3	NA	NA	TGTGCCAGCTCACCAGGTCCAGGCACAGATACGCAGTATTTT	CASSPGPGTDTQYF
TRBV7-9	15	TRBJ2-1	NA	TRBD2	TGTTCCAGCAGTCTAGCGGTAGCCTCCTACAATGAGCAGTTCTTC	CSSSLAVASYNEQFF
TRBV7-6	14	TRBJ1-5	NA	NA	TGTGCCAGCAGCTTAGAGACAGGAAGACAGCCCCAGCATTTT	CASSLETGRQPQHF
TRBV6-1	16	TRBJ1-3	NA	NA	TGTGCCAGCAGTGGCAGGGTCCCTAGCTCTGGAAACACCATATATTTT	CASSGRVPSSGNTIYF
TRBV5-4	16	TRBJ1-3	NA	NA	TGTGCCAGCAGCAAAAAACAGGGCGACTCTGGAAACACCATATATTTT	CASSKKQGDSGNTIYF
TRBV19	12	TRBJ1-4	many	NA	TGTGCCAGTAGTATAGACGGTGAAAAACTGTTTTTT	CASSIDGEKLFF
TRBV15	14	TRBJ1-5	NA	TRBD1	TGTGCCACCAGTGGGGACAGGGCCAATCAGCCCCAGCATTTT	CATSGDRANQPQHF
TRBV9	15	TRBJ2-1	NA	TRBD1	TGTGCCAGCAGCGTTGAGGGGACAGGGTACAATGAGCAGTTCTTC	CASSVEGTGYNEQFF
TRBV30	15	TRBJ1-6	NA	TRBD1	TGTGCCTGGATCCGGGACAGGATAGACAATTCACCCCTCCACTTT	CAWIRDRIDNSPLHF
TRBV7-9	15	TRBJ2-1	NA	TRBD2	TGTGCCAGCAGCTTAGACGGGAGGGCCTACAATGAGCAGTTCTTC	CASSLDGRAYNEQFF
TRBV28	12	TRBJ2-7	NA	NA	TGTGCCAGCAGTTTTGAGGGCTACGAGCAGTACTTC	CASSFEGYEQYF
TRBV7-2	15	TRBJ2-1	NA	TRBD2	TGTGCCAGCAGCTTAGTAGCGGGAGGTTCCAATGAGCAGTTCTTC	CASSLVAGGSNEQFF